This passage covers 12 T cell receptor beta chains from one sample sequenced in a study of CD8 T cells in ankylosing spondylitis. Using its own MiXCR run on the 5' RACE reads, TCRdb lists one record per CDR3 protein. This sample carries around 540,000 distinct CDR3 sequences, about an eighth of them seen once, and the ten largest clones take about 6.5%. These receptors are not linked to any known antigen. General study findings and limits: Apparently characteristic of ankylosing spondylitis blood was a TCR beta motif (fewer than ten highly homologous variants).

Sequenced input: blood, either unsorted or a sorted T cell fraction (not recorded which). These receptors originate from a male donor with ankylosing spondylitis.

This rearrangement joins TRBV10-3 to TRBJ1-3, with D unclear. Germline-derived CDR1 and CDR2 are ENHRY and SYGVKD. Between the trimmed V and J ends, which lost 10 bases and 0 bases, there was a span of 10 bases. The CDR3 totals 13 residues. The CDR3 DNA follows: TGTGCCACCCACATCAACTCTGGAAACACCATATATTTT. As protein: CATHINSGNTIYF.

This chain links TRBV5-1 with TRBJ2-5; TRBD1 or TRBD2 may be the D gene (5 bases each). The CDR3 has 16 residues. The germline V gene encodes CDR1 SGHRS and CDR2 YFSETQ. The V end was cut by 3 bases, the J end by 5 bases, with 20 bases between. CDR3 in DNA: TGCGCCAGCAGCTCGTGGCCGAGGGACCCTGCTGAGACCCAGTACTTC. Amino acids: CASSSWPRDPAETQYF. The variable domain in full, completed from reference TRBV5-1 and TRBJ2-5, reads KAGVTQTPRYLIKTRGQQVTLSCSPISGHRSVSWYQQTPGQGLQFLFEYFSETQRNKGNFPGRFSGRQFSNSRSEMNVSTLELGDSALYLCASSSWPRDPAETQYFGPGTRLLVL.

The V call is TRBV5-6, the J call TRBJ2-1, with 8 bases that match TRBD2. CDR3 length equals 15 residues. The germline gives CDR1 SGHDT, CDR2 YYEEEE. Germline trimming cut 4 bases from V and 4 bases from J; bases unmatched to any gene: 7. The CDR3, as DNA: TGTGCCAGCAGCCCCACTAGCGGACCATACAATGAGCAGTTCTTC. Its translation is CASSPTSGPYNEQFF.

The chain links TRBV4-1 to TRBJ2-7; 10 bases map to TRBD2. V lost 4 bases and J lost 2; bases outside the gene matches: 5. Germline V lookup: CDR1 MGHRA, CDR2 YSYEKL. The CDR3 contains 15 residues. This CDR3 reads CASSPGSGRAYEQYV. CDR3 coding DNA: TGCGCCAGCAGCCCCGGGAGCGGGAGGGCCTACGAGCAGTACGTC.

The chain is built from TRBV5-5 and TRBJ1-4; perhaps TRBD1 as D (5 bases). The ends were cut back, 1 base at V and 1 base at J, with 17 bases in the middle. Germline-derived CDR1 and CDR2 are SGHKS and YYEKEE (reference sequence). The CDR3 totals 18 residues. The CDR3 nucleotides are TGTGCCAGCAGCTTGAAGGGGCCGGCTGGTGGAACTAATGAAAAACTGTTTTTT. Encoded protein: CASSLKGPAGGTNEKLFF.

The J gene is TRBJ2-1, the V gene TRBV12-3 or TRBV12-4, with TRBD2 matching over 9 bases. After removal of 4 bases from V and 3 bases from J, the junction contained 4 bases not matched to a gene. The CDR3 consists of 15 residues. CDR3 nucleotide sequence: TGTGCCAGCAGTTCTAGCGGGAAGAACTACAATGAGCAGTTCTTC. The encoded protein is CASSSSGKNYNEQFF.

This clonotype came up many times. This chain connects TRBV11-2 to TRBJ2-7; 8 positions agree with TRBD2. The germline V gene has CDR1 SGHAT and CDR2 FQNNGV. V lost 5 bases to trimming and J lost 2 bases; unmatched junction nucleotides: 8. The CDR3 has 15 residues. The CDR3 nucleotides are TGTGCCAGCAGCCGAGGGCTAGCGGGTACCTACGAGCAGTACTTC. It is translated as CASSRGLAGTYEQYF.

The chain employs TRBV7-9 and TRBJ1-6; 8 bases line up with TRBD1. In germline, CDR1 is SEHNR, CDR2 FQNEAQ (reference sequence). The CDR3 contains 15 residues. V lost 3 bases to trimming and J lost 10 bases; unmatched junction nucleotides: 8. In DNA, the CDR3 is TGTGCCAGCAGCTTCCCAGGGGGCCCGGTGTCACCCCTCCACTTT. As protein: CASSFPGGPVSPLHF.

This sequence joins TRBV20-1 and TRBJ2-7, with unresolved D. V lost 6 bases and J 2 bases, leaving 11 bases between the germline ends. CDR1 is DFQATT, CDR2 SNEGSKA, per germline (reference sequence). The CDR3 is 12 residues long. CDR3 region: CSAQPAAYEQYF. The CDR3 DNA follows: TGCAGTGCCCAGCCGGCCGCCTACGAGCAGTACTTC.

This clonotype was found a few times. The rearrangement joins TRBV25-1 to TRBJ1-4; the match to TRBD1 covers 8 bases. V was clipped by 5 bases and J by 5 bases; unmatched bases: 7. This CDR3 comprises 15 residues. CDR1 and CDR2 from the germline V gene are MGHDK and SYGVNS. The CDR3 loop reads CASSNPTGDNEKLFF. CDR3 coding DNA: TGTGCCAGCAGTAACCCGACAGGGGACAATGAAAAACTGTTTTTT. The whole variable domain, remainder taken from reference TRBV25-1 and TRBJ1-4, is EADIYQTPRYLVIGTGKKITLECSQTMGHDKMYWYQQDPGMELHLIHYSYGVNSTEKGDLSSESTVSRIRTEHFPLTLESARPSHTSQYLCASSNPTGDNEKLFFGSGTQLSVL.

This clonotype was seen repeatedly, ten times or more. This chain joins TRBV5-1 and TRBJ2-1; TRBD2 agrees at 12 bases. Trimming at V came to 4 bases and at J to 3 bases, leaving 2 bases not matched to a gene. Germline-derived CDR1 and CDR2 are SGHRS and YFSETQ. This CDR3 is built from 15 residues. The CDR3 sequence: CASSAGLAGYNEQFF. The CDR3 DNA reads as TGCGCCAGCAGCGCGGGACTAGCGGGCTACAATGAGCAGTTCTTC.

This clonotype was found a few times. The chain carries TRBV3-1 and TRBJ2-2, with D tentatively TRBD1 (6 bases). With 4 bases removed from V and 11 bases from J, the gap between germline ends came to 17 bases. CDR3 length: 14 residues. Germline loops: CDR1 LGHDT, CDR2 YNNKEL (reference sequence). The CDR3 reads CASSRSGVKTELFF. CDR3 coding DNA: TGTGCCAGCAGCCGTTCAGGGGTGAAAACCGAGCTGTTTTTT.